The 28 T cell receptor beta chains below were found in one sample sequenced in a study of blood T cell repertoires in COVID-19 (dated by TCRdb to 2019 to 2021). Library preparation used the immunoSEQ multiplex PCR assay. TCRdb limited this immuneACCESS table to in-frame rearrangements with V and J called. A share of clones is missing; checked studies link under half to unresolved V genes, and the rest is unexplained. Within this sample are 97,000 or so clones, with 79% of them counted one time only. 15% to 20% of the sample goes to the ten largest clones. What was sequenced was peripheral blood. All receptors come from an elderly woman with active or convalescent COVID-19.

As DNA, the CDR3 is TGTGCCAGCAACCCCAGGACAGGATACAATGAGCAGTTCTTC. Encoded protein: CASNPRTGYNEQFF. This sequence joins TRBV7-2 and TRBJ2-1; TRBD1 matches 7 bases. CDR1 is SGHTA, CDR2 FQGNSA, per germline. J lost 4 bases, V lost 7 bases, and 7 bases had no gene match. The CDR3 has 14 amino acids.

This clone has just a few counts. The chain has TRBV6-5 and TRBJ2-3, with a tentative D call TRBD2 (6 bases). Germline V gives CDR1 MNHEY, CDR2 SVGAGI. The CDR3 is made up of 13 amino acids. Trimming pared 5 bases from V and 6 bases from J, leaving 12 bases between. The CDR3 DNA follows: TGTGCCAGCAGTAACCGGAGGGCGGATACGCAGTATTTT. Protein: CASSNRRADTQYF.

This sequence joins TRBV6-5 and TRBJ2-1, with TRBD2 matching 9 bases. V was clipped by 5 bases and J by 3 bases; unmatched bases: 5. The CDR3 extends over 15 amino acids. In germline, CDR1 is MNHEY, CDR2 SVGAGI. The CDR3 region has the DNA TGTGCCAGCAGTACGTTAGCGGGAGACTACAATGAGCAGTTCTTC. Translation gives CASSTLAGDYNEQFF.

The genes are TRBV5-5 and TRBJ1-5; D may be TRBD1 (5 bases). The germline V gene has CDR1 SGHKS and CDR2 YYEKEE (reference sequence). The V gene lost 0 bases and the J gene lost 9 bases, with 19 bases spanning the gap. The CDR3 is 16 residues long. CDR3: CASSLGAGTGLWPQHF. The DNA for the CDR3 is TGTGCCAGCAGCTTGGGGGCGGGGACCGGACTTTGGCCCCAGCATTTT.

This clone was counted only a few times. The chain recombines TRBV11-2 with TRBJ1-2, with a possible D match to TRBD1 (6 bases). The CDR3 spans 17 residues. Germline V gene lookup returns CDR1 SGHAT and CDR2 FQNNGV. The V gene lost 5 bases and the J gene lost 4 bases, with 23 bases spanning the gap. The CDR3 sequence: CASSPTRGGATPYGYTF. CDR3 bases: TGTGCCAGCAGCCCGACCCGCGGGGGCGCGACGCCCTATGGCTACACCTTC.

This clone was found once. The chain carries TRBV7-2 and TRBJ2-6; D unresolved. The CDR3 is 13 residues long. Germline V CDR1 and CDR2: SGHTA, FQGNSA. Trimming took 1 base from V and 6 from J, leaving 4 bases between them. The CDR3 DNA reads TGTGCCAGCAGCTTAGTCGTGGCCAACGTCCTGACTTTC. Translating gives CASSLVVANVLTF.

The CDR3 spells CASSAHGSINEQYF. As DNA, the CDR3 is TGTGCCAGCAGCGCCCACGGGAGCATCAACGAGCAGTACTTC. The gene calls are TRBV6-5 and TRBJ2-7, with a possible D match to TRBD2 (6 bases). Trimming shortened V by 6 bases and J by 5 bases, and 17 bases separated the two germline ends. Germline loops: CDR1 MNHEY, CDR2 SVGAGI. This CDR3 region has 14 residues.

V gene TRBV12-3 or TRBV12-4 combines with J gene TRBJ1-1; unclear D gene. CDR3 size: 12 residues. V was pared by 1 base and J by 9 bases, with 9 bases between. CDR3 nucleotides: TGTGCCAGCAGTTTAGGGCCAGGAAAAGCTTTCTTT. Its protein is CASSLGPGKAFF.

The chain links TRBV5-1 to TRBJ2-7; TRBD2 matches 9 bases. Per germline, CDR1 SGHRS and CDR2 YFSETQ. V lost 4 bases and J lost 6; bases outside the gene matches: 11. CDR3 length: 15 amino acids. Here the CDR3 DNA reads TGCGCCAGCAGCCTGAAAGCGGGAGGCAGATCCGAGCAGTACTTC. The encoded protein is CASSLKAGGRSEQYF.

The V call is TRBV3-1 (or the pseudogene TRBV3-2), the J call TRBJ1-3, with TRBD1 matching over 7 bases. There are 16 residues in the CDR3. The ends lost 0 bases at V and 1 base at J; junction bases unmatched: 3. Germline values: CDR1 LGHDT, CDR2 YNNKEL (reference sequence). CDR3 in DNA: TGTGCCAGCAGCCAAGATCAGACAGGGTCTGGAAACACCATATATTTT. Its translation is CASSQDQTGSGNTIYF.

The DNA of the CDR3 is TGTGCCAGCAGCATAAGAGGGCCAAATGAAAAACTGTTTTTT. Amino acids: CASSIRGPNEKLFF. The chain has TRBV7-9 and TRBJ1-4, with D uncertain. The germline V and J ends were trimmed by 5 bases and 5 bases, with 12 bases remaining between them. The CDR3 is made up of 14 amino acids. Germline CDR1 reads SEHNR; CDR2 reads FQNEAQ (reference sequence).

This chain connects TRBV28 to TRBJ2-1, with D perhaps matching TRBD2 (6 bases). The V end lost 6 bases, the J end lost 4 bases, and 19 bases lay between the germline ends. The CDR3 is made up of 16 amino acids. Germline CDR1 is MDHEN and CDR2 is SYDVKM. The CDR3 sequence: CASSSGATSRYNEQFF. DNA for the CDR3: TGTGCCAGCAGCTCAGGAGCCACTAGCAGATACAATGAGCAGTTCTTC.

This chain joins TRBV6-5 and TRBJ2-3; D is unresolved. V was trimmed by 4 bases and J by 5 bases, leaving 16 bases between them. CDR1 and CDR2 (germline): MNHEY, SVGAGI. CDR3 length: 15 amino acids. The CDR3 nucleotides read TGTGCCAGCAGTTTTCAGTCCCCATTTGGAGATACGCAGTATTTT. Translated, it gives CASSFQSPFGDTQYF.

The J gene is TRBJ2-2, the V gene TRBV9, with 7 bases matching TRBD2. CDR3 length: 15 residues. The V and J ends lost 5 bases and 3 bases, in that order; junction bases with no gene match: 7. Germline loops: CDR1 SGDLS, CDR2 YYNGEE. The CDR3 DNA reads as TGTGCCAGCAGAAGGGAGGGAGGCGACACCGGGGAGCTGTTTTTT. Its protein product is CASRREGGDTGELFF.

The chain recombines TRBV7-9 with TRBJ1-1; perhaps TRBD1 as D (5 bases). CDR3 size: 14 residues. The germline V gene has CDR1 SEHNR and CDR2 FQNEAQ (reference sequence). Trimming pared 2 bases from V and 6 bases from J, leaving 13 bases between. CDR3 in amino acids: CASSLLGQQSEAFF. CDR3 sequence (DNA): TGTGCCAGCAGCTTACTGGGGCAGCAGTCTGAAGCTTTCTTT.

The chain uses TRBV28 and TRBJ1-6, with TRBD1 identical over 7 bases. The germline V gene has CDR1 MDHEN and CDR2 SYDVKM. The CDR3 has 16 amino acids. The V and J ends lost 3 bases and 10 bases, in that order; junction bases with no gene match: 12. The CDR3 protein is CASSFGLGTVGSPLHF. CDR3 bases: TGTGCCAGCAGTTTCGGATTAGGGACAGTAGGCTCACCCCTCCACTTT.

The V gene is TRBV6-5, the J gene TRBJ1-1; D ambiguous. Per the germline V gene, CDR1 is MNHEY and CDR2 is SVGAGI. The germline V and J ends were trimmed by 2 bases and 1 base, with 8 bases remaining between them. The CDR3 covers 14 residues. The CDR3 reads CASSYTTANTEAFF. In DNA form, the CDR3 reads TGTGCCAGCAGTTACACCACAGCGAACACTGAAGCTTTCTTT.

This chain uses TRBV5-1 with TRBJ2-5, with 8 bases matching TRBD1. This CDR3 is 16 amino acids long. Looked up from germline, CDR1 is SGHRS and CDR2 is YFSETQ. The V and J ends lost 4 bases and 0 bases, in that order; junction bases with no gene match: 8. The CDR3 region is CASSQGAGVDQETQYF. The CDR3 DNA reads TGCGCCAGCAGCCAGGGGGCAGGGGTGGACCAAGAGACCCAGTACTTC.

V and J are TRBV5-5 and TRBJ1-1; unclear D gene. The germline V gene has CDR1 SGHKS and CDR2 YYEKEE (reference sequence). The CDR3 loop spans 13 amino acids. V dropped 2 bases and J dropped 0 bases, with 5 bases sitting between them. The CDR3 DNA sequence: TGTGCCAGCAGCTTCATCCTGAACACTGAAGCTTTCTTT. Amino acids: CASSFILNTEAFF.

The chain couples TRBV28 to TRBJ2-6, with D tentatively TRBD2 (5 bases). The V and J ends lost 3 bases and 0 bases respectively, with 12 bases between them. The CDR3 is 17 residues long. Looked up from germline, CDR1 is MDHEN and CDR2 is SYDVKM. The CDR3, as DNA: TGTGCCAGCAGTTTCCCGGGGAGAATCTCTGGGGCCAACGTCCTGACTTTC. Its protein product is CASSFPGRISGANVLTF.

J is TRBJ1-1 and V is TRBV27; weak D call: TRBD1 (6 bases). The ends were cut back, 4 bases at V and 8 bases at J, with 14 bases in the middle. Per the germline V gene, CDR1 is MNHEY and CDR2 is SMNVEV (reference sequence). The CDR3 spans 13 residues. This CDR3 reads CASSSVGAWEAFF. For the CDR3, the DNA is TGTGCCAGCAGTTCCGTGGGGGCCTGGGAAGCTTTCTTT.

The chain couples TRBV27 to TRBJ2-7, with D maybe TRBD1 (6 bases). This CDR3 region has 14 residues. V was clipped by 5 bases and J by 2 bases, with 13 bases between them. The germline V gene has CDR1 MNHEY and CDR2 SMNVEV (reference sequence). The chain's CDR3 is CASSPRTETYEQYF. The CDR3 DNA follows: TGTGCCAGCAGTCCTCGGACAGAGACCTACGAGCAGTACTTC.

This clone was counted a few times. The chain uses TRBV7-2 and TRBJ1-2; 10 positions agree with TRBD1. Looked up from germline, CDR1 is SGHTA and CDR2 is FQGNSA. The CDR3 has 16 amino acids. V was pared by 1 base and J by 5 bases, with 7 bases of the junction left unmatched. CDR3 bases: TGTGCCAGCAGCTTAGGGGGACAGGGGTTGCGGTATGGCTACACCTTC. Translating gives CASSLGGQGLRYGYTF.

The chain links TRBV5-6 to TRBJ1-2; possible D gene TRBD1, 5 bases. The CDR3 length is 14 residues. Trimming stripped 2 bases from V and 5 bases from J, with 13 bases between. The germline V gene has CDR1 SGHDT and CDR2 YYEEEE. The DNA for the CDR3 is TGTGCCAGCAGCTTTACTCCGAGACAGTATGGCTACACCTTC. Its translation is CASSFTPRQYGYTF.

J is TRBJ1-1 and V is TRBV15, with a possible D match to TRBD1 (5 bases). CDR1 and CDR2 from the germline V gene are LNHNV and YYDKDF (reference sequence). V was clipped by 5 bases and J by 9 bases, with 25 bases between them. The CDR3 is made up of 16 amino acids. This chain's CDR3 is CATSSGTGLFFRQAFF. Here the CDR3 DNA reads TGTGCCACCAGCTCCGGTACGGGACTTTTCTTCAGGCAAGCTTTCTTT.

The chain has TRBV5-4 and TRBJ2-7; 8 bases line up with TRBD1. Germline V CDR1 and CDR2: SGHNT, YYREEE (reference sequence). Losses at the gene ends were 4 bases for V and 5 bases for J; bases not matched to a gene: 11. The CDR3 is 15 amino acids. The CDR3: CASSGGGQGAHEQYF. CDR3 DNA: TGTGCCAGCAGCGGTGGTGGGCAGGGGGCCCACGAGCAGTACTTC.

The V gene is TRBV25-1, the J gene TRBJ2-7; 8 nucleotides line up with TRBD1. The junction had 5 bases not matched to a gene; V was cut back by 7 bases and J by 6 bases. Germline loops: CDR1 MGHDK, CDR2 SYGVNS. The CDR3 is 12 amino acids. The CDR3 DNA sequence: TGTGCCAGCATTTCCGACAGGGGCGAGCAGTACTTC. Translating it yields CASISDRGEQYF.

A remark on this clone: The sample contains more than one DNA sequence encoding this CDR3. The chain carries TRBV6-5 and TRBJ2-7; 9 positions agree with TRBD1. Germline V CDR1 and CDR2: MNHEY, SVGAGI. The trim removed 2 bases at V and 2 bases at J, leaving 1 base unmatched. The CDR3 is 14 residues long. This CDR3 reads CASSYNRGPYEQYF. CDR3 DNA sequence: TGTGCCAGCAGTTACAACAGGGGGCCCTACGAGCAGTACTTC.